This T cell receptor (beta chain) came from a study of T cells in Graves' hyperthyroidism and ophthalmopathy. Regarding the study as a whole: Ophthalmopathy was model-predicted a median roughly 6.5 months pre-onset. Among thyroid clonotypes expanded above 0.001, most also appeared in blood.

The CDR3 totals 13 residues. The V end was cut by 7 bases, the J end by 4 bases, with 13 bases between. Per the germline V gene, CDR1 is MNHEY and CDR2 is SMNVEV (reference sequence). Amplified regions were TCR beta CDR3 sequences from RNA transcripts. RT-PCR in the first round (using the HTBI primer set) targeted the TCR CDR3. Using its own MiXCR run on the multiplex PCR reads, TCRdb lists one record per CDR3 protein. The table lists 300,000 to 450,000 distinct CDR3 sequences, approximately 14% of them singletons. This clonotype was seen many times. Its antigen is not known. The sample was blood. The receptor's source is a young woman with Graves' hyperthyroidism that later progressed to Graves' ophthalmopathy. The chain employs TRBV27 and TRBJ1-1; no clear D. The CDR3 is CASTRSGGTEAFF. For the CDR3, the DNA is TGTGCCAGCACCCGTTCGGGAGGCACTGAAGCTTTCTTT.